This passage covers 16 T cell receptor beta chains from one sample sequenced in a study of blood T cell repertoires in COVID-19. Assay: immunoSEQ multiplex PCR; the TCRdb copy retains only in-frame clones and omits some. The sample consists of some 95,000 clones, around 90% of them appearing once. Sequencing used peripheral blood. All receptors come from a human donor with active COVID-19. The donor label of this sample is uncertain.

This chain uses TRBV6-5 with TRBJ2-3; TRBD1 matches at 7 bases. This CDR3 comprises 16 residues. CDR1 is MNHEY, CDR2 SVGAGI, per germline. Losses at the gene ends were 4 bases for V and 5 bases for J; bases not matched to a gene: 12. The CDR3 reads CASSSQTGALGDTQYF. Written as DNA, the CDR3 is TGTGCCAGCAGTTCTCAAACAGGGGCTTTGGGAGATACGCAGTATTTT.

The rearrangement joins TRBV9 to TRBJ1-4, with TRBD1 matching over 7 bases. The V gene's germline CDR1 is SGDLS and CDR2 YYNGEE. V lost 4 bases and J lost 4; bases outside the gene matches: 7. There are 15 residues in the CDR3. The CDR3 here is CASSPGTADNEKLFF. The CDR3 nucleotides read TGTGCCAGCAGCCCCGGGACAGCTGATAATGAAAAACTGTTTTTT. Full variable domain (remainder filled in from reference TRBV9 and TRBJ1-4): DSGVTQTPKHLITATGQRVTLRCSPRSGDLSVYWYQQSLDQGLQFLIQYYNGEERAKGNILERFSAQQFPDLHSELNLSSLELGDSALYFCASSPGTADNEKLFFGSGTQLSVL.

The chain carries TRBV4-2 and TRBJ1-1, with 7 nucleotides matching TRBD1. This CDR3 spans 16 amino acids. V lost 1 base to trimming and J lost 1 base; unmatched junction nucleotides: 6. Germline CDR1 reads LGHNA; CDR2 reads YNFKEQ. The CDR3 bases are TGTGCCAGCAGCCAAGGACAGGGTTTAGGGAACACTGAAGCTTTCTTT. This codes for CASSQGQGLGNTEAFF.

In regard to this clone: Distinct nucleotide sequences in the sample also encode this CDR3. The gene calls are TRBV7-3 and TRBJ2-1; 9 bases align to TRBD2. This CDR3 comprises 14 residues. Per germline, CDR1 SGHTA and CDR2 FQGTGA. The J segment lost 5 bases and the V segment lost 3 bases, leaving 2 bases of the junction unmatched. In DNA form, the CDR3 reads TGTGCCAGCAGCTTGGGCGGGGGGGACAATGAGCAGTTCTTC. Translation: CASSLGGGDNEQFF.

This chain links TRBV28 with TRBJ2-1, with 9 bases lining up with TRBD1. The CDR3 runs 15 residues. After removal of 6 bases from V and 7 bases from J, the junction contained 10 bases not matched to a gene. CDR1 and CDR2 from the germline V gene are MDHEN and SYDVKM. CDR3 nucleotide sequence: TGTGCCAGCAGCTCGGGACAGGGAAGTAGGAATGAGCAGTTCTTC. This translates into CASSSGQGSRNEQFF.

The rearrangement joins TRBV6-1 to TRBJ2-2; perhaps TRBD2 as D (6 bases). The CDR3 loop spans 15 amino acids. The germline gives CDR1 MNHNS, CDR2 SASEGT. V gave up 1 base and J gave up 7 bases, with 13 bases separating them. The CDR3 region is CASSEVGGLGGELFF. CDR3 sequence (DNA): TGTGCCAGCAGTGAAGTGGGGGGACTGGGCGGGGAGCTGTTTTTT.

This clone has only one observation. This chain uses TRBV5-6 with TRBJ1-6; D is undetermined. Germline V gene sequence: CDR1 SGHDT, CDR2 YYEEEE. The CDR3 is made up of 15 amino acids. The V end lost 4 bases, the J end lost 3 bases, and 11 bases lay between the germline ends. DNA for the CDR3: TGTGCCAGCAGCAACCGAGGAGACTATAATTCACCCCTCCACTTT. Translated: CASSNRGDYNSPLHF.

The chain links TRBV27 to TRBJ1-6, with TRBD1 matching 9 bases. Germline V gene data show CDR1 as MNHEY and CDR2 as SMNVEV (reference sequence). This CDR3 comprises 13 residues. The ends lost 5 bases at V and 18 bases at J; junction bases unmatched: 11. The CDR3 DNA reads TGTGCCAGCAGTATGAACTCCGGGACAGGGTACCACTTT. Translated: CASSMNSGTGYHF.

The genes are TRBV29-1 and TRBJ1-2, with 7 nucleotides matching TRBD1. Germline V gene data show CDR1 as SQVTM and CDR2 as ANQGSEA. Germline trimming cut 1 base from V and 6 bases from J; bases unmatched to any gene: 8. This CDR3 spans 14 amino acids. This chain's CDR3 is CSVEVIDRVNGYTF. The CDR3 DNA reads TGCAGCGTTGAAGTCATTGACAGGGTAAATGGCTACACCTTC.

This clone was recorded once. The J gene is TRBJ2-4, the V gene TRBV6-1; 7 bases line up with TRBD1. The germline V gene encodes CDR1 MNHNS and CDR2 SASEGT. After removal of 2 bases from V and 3 bases from J, the junction contained 7 bases not matched to a gene. CDR3 size: 16 residues. The chain's CDR3 is CASSETGAVGKNIQYF. CDR3 nucleotide sequence: TGTGCCAGCAGTGAAACAGGGGCGGTAGGCAAAAACATTCAGTACTTC.

The chain recombines TRBV3-1 (or the pseudogene TRBV3-2) with TRBJ2-5; 13 bases match TRBD2. The CDR3 runs to 16 residues. From germline, CDR1 is LGHDT and CDR2 YNNKEL (reference sequence). V shed 4 bases, J shed 1 base, and the junction held 3 bases outside the gene matches. Here the CDR3 DNA reads TGTGCCAGCAGCCTAGGACTAGCGGGGGCCCAAGAGACCCAGTACTTC. Protein sequence: CASSLGLAGAQETQYF.

The rearrangement links TRBV4-3 to TRBJ2-7; 8 nucleotides align to TRBD2. V shed 1 base and J 2 bases; nucleotides not matched to a gene: 7. The CDR3 runs 16 residues. Germline loops: CDR1 LGHNA, CDR2 YSLEER. The CDR3 spells CASSQGTAGGAYEQYF. Here the CDR3 DNA reads TGCGCCAGCAGCCAAGGCACGGCGGGGGGAGCCTACGAGCAGTACTTC.

V and J are TRBV5-1 and TRBJ2-3, with 9 bases matching TRBD2. The CDR3 is 19 residues long. Germline V CDR1 and CDR2: SGHRS, YFSETQ. With V trimmed by 4 bases and J by 1 base, 16 bases remained unmatched. The CDR3 nucleotides are TGCGCCAGCAGCCCTTCGGATGCGGGGGGGCGGATGGGCACAGATACGCAGTATTTT. Protein sequence: CASSPSDAGGRMGTDTQYF.

The gene calls are TRBV25-1 and TRBJ1-1; D gene ambiguous. Germline-derived CDR1 and CDR2 are MGHDK and SYGVNS. Trimming removed 4 bases from V and 0 bases from J, with 9 bases in between. This CDR3 spans 14 amino acids. CDR3 loop: CASSGLPMNTEAFF. CDR3 bases: TGTGCCAGCAGTGGGCTGCCAATGAACACTGAAGCTTTCTTT.

This chain connects TRBV5-1 to TRBJ2-3; 7 bases map to TRBD2. V shed 2 bases, J shed 7 bases, and the junction held 7 bases outside the gene matches. The CDR3 is 14 residues long. Germline CDR1 reads SGHRS; CDR2 reads YFSETQ. This CDR3 is CASSFAGVENTQYF. CDR3 in DNA: TGCGCCAGCAGCTTCGCGGGGGTGGAAAATACGCAGTATTTT.

The genes are TRBV7-2 and TRBJ1-5; 7 nucleotides align to TRBD1. V lost 5 bases and J lost 6; bases outside the gene matches: 10. Germline V gene sequence: CDR1 SGHTA, CDR2 FQGNSA. CDR3 length: 15 amino acids. CDR3 loop: CASSRDRVEGQPQHF. The DNA for the CDR3 is TGTGCCAGCAGCAGAGACAGGGTAGAGGGTCAGCCCCAGCATTTT.